This T cell receptor (beta chain) appears in the sequencing data of a study of human T cells and chemical hapten exposure. Findings and caveats of the study: TCRs exceeding a frequency of 1 in 1000 stayed unchanged under DPC sensitization. Since the donors had alopecia, their immune response may not be the same as that of healthy people.

This clonotype was observed a few times. Its antigen is unknown. The CDR3 runs to 17 residues. The germline gives CDR1 MRHNA, CDR2 SNTAGT. V lost 8 bases and J lost 0; bases outside the gene matches: 13. TCRdb reprocessed the RACE reads with MiXCR, giving one entry per CDR3 protein. Among some 110,000 distinct CDR3 sequences, approximately 10% were seen once, and the ten largest hold roughly 2.3%. Indicated time point: patch test 3, about 24 weeks after DPC sensitization. Treatment denoted: therapeutic diphenylcyclopropenone sensitization with weekly scalp DPC. The sample in question was whole blood, obtained in connection with sensitization to the hapten diphenylcyclopropenone (DPC). The receptor comes from a woman in her 50s with alopecia areata. Some clones in this sample may be carry-over from other donors' samples. The chain has TRBV6-4 and TRBJ2-4; 7 nucleotides align to TRBD2. The CDR3 spells CASPGGLRLLAKNIQYF. CDR3 DNA: TGTGCCAGCCCGGGGGGATTGAGGTTGTTAGCCAAAAACATTCAGTACTTC.